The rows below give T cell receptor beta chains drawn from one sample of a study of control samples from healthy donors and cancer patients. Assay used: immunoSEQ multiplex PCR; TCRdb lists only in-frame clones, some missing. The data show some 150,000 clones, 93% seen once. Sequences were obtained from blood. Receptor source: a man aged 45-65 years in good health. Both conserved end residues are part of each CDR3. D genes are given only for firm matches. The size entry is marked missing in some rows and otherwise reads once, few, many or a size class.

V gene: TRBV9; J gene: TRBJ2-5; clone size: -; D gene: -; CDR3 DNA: TGTGCCAGCAGCGCTCTCCAGACCCAGTACTTC; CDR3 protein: CASSALQTQYF
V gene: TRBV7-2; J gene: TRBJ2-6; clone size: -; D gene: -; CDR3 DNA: TGTGCCAGCAGCTTAGGAGGGGCTGGGGCCAACGTCCTGACTTTC; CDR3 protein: CASSLGGAGANVLTF
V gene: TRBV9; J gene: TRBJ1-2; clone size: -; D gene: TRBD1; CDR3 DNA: TGTGCCAGCAGCGTAGGCCTAGGACAGGTTAACTATGGCTACACCTTC; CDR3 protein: CASSVGLGQVNYGYTF
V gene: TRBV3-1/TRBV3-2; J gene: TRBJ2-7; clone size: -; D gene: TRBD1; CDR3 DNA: TGTGCCAGCAGCCCACAGGGGGACGAGCAGTACTTC; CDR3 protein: CASSPQGDEQYF
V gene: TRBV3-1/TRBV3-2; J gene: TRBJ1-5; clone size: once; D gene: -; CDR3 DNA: TGTGCCAGCAGCCAAGATTTAACTCGAGCAGCCCAGCATTTT; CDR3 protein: CASSQDLTRAAQHF
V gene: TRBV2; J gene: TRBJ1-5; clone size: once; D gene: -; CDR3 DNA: TGTGCCAGCAGTGCCCTGTCCACTAGCCAGCCCCAGCATTTT; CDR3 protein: CASSALSTSQPQHF
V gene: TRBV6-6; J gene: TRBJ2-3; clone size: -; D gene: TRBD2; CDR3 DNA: TGTGCCGGGTCCCTAGCGGGAGTCGTGGATACGCAGTATTTT; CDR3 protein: CAGSLAGVVDTQYF
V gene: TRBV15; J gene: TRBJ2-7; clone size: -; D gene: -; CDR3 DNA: TGTGCCACCAGCCAGGGTGGGGTGGCCTACGAGCAGTACTTC; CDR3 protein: CATSQGGVAYEQYF
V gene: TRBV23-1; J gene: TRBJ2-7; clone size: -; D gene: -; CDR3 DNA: TGCGCCAGCAGTCAATCTGAGAAGGGGACGTACGAGCAGTACTTC; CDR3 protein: CASSQSEKGTYEQYF
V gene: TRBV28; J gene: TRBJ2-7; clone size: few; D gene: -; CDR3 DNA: TGTGCCAGCACCAATGACATCTCCTACGAGCAGTACTTC; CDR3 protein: CASTNDISYEQYF
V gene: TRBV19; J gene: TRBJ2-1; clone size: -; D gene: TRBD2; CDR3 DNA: TGTGCCAGTAGTCCCGCCCGACGGGGGGGAAACAATGAGCAGTTCTTC; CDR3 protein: CASSPARRGGNNEQFF
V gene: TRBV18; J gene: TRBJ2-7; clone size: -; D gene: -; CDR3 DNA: TGTGCCAGCTCACCTCCAGCCTCCTACGAGCAGTACTTC; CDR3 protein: CASSPPASYEQYF
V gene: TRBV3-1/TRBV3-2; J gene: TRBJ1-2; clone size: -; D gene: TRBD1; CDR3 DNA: TGTGCCAGCAGTCTTCGACAGGGTGGCTATGGCTACACCTTC; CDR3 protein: CASSLRQGGYGYTF
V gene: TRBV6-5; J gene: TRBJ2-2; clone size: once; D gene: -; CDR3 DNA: TGTGCCAGCAGTTCCGGACGGCGGAACACCGGGGAGCTGTTTTTT; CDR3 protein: CASSSGRRNTGELFF
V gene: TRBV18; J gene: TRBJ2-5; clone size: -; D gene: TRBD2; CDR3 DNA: TGTGCCAGCTCACCGGGACTATTAGAGACCCAGTACTTC; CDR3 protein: CASSPGLLETQYF
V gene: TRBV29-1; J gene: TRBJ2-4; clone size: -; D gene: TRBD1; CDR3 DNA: TGCAGCGTTGCCCGGGACAGGTCGAGCGTTCAGTACTTC; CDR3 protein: CSVARDRSSVQYF
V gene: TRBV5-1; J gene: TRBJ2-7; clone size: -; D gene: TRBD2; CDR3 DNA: TGCGCCAGCAGCTCAAGCGGGAGTCTGTACGAGCAGTACTTC; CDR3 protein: CASSSSGSLYEQYF
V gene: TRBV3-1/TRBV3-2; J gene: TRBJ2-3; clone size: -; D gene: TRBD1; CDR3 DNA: TGTGCCAGCAGCCGAGGACAGGGGGCCTTGGATACGCAGTATTTT; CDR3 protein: CASSRGQGALDTQYF
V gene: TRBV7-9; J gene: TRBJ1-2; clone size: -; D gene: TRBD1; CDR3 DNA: TGTGCCAGCAGCTGGGGACAGGCCCCTGTTGGCTACACCTTC; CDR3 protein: CASSWGQAPVGYTF
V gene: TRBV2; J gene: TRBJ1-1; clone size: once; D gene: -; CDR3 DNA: TGTGCCAGCGAAATAGGGAAACGGGCTTTCTTT; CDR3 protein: CASEIGKRAFF
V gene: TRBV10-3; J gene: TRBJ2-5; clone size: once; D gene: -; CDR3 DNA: TGTGCCATCAGCGTCGCCGGCGTCCAAGAGACCCAGTACTTC; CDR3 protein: CAISVAGVQETQYF
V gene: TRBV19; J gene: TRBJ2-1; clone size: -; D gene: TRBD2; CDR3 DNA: TGTGCCAGTAGTAGAGGCGGGAGGAACAATGAGCAGTTCTTC; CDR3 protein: CASSRGGRNNEQFF
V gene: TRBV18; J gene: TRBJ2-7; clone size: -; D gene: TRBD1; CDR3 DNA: TGTGCCAGCTCACCCATCGGACAGGGCTCCCACGAGCAGTACTTC; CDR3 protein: CASSPIGQGSHEQYF
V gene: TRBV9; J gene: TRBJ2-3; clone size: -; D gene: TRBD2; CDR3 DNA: TGTGCCAGCAGCCCCCCCAGCGGGAGGGCCTCAGATACGCAGTATTTT; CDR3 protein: CASSPPSGRASDTQYF
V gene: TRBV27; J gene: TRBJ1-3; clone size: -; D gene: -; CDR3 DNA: TGTGCCAGCGGGATTGGAAACACCATATATTTT; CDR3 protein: CASGIGNTIYF
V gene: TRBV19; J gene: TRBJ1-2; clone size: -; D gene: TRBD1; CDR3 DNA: TGTGCCAGTACGACCCTCTTCCAGGGGGACCATGGCTACACCTTC; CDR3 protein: CASTTLFQGDHGYTF
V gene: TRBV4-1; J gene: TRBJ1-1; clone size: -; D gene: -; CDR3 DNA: TGCGCCAGCAGCCAAGTTTATCCAGGAGAGGAAGCTTTCTTT; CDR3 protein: CASSQVYPGEEAFF
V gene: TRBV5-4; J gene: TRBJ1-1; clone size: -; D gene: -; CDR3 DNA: TGTGCCAGCAGCTTGGCCACCATGAACACTGAAGCTTTCTTT; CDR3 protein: CASSLATMNTEAFF
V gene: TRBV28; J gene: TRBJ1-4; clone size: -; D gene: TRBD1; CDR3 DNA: TGTGCCAGCAGTAACCGACAGGGTTGGGGCGAAAAACTGTTTTTT; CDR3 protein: CASSNRQGWGEKLFF
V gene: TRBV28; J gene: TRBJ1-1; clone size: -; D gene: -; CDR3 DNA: TGTGCCAGCAGTTTCCGGGCCCAAGCTTTCTTT; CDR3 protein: CASSFRAQAFF
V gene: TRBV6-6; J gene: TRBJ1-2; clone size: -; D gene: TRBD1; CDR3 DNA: TGTGCCAGCAGCTACGGACAGGGAGAAGGCTACACCTTC; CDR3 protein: CASSYGQGEGYTF
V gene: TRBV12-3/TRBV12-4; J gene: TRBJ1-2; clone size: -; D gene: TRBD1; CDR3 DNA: TGTGCCAGCACCCCCGCAGGGGGTAGGGGCTACACCTTC; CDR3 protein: CASTPAGGRGYTF
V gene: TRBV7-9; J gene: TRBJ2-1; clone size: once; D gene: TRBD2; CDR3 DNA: TGTGCCAGCAGCATTCGGACTAGCGGGGATGAGCAGTTCTTC; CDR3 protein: CASSIRTSGDEQFF
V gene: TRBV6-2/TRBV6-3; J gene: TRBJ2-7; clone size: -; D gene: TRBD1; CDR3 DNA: TGTGCCAGCAGTTACTTTGGGACAGGAGACTACGAGCAGTACTTC; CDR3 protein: CASSYFGTGDYEQYF
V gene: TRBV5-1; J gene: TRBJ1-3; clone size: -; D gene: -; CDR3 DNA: TGCGCCAGCAACCAGGGGACCGGCTCTGGAAACACCATATATTTT; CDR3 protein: CASNQGTGSGNTIYF
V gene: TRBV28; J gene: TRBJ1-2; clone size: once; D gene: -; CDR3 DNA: TGTGCCAGCACCGAGGAGACGGGCTATGGCTACACCTTC; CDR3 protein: CASTEETGYGYTF
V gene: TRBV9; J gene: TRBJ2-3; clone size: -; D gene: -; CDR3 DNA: TGTGCCAGCAGCGGAATGGCGGGATTCACAGATACGCAGTATTTT; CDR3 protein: CASSGMAGFTDTQYF
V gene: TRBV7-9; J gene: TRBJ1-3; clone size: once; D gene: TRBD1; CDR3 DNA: TGTGCCAGCAGCTTATTACCCGGGACAGGGAAGAGGAACACCATATATTTT; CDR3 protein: CASSLLPGTGKRNTIYF
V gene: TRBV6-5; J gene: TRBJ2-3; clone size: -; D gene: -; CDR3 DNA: TGTGCCAGCAGTTACGCCGGGACTTCCCAGACAGATACGCAGTATTTT; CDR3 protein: CASSYAGTSQTDTQYF
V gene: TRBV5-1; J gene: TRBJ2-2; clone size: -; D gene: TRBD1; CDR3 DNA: TGCGCCAGCAGACAGGGGTACAAACCTAGGGGGGAGCTGTTTTTT; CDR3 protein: CASRQGYKPRGELFF
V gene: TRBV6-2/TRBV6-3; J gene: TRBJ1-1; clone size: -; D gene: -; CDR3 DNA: TGTGCCAGCAGTTACCATACTGAAGCTTTCTTT; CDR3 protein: CASSYHTEAFF
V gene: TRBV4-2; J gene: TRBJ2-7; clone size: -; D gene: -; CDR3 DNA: TGTGCCAGCAGCCAAGAGAGTGGAGCACAGTACGAGCAGTACTTC; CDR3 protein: CASSQESGAQYEQYF
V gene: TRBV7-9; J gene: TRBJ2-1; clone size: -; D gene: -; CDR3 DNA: TGTGCCAGCAGCTTGCCGGGACTCCTCTACAATGAGCAGTTCTTC; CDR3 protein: CASSLPGLLYNEQFF
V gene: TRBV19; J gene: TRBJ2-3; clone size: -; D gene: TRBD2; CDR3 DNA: TGTGCCAGTACCCCCGGCGGGAGGACAGATACGCAGTATTTT; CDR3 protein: CASTPGGRTDTQYF
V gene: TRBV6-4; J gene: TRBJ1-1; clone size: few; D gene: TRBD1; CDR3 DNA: TGTGCCAGCAGCCTGGGGACAGGGGGAGAAGCTTTCTTT; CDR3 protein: CASSLGTGGEAFF
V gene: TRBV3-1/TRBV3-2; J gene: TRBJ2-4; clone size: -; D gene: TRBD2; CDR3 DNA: TGTGCCAGCAGCCTTAGCGGGGTAGCCAAAAACATTCAGTACTTC; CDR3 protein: CASSLSGVAKNIQYF
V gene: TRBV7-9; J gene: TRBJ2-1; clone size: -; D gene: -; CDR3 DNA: TGTGCCAGCAGCTTGGGGTGGAGAGGGAATGAGCAGTTCTTC; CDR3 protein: CASSLGWRGNEQFF
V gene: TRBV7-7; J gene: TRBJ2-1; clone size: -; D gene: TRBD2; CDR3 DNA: TGTGCTAGCAGCTTAGAACCGGGGGGGAATGAGCAGTTCTTC; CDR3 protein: CASSLEPGGNEQFF
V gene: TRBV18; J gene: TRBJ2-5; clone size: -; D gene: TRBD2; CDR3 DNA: TGTGCCAGCTCACAATTGACTAGCGGGCAAGAGACCCAGTACTTC; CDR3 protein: CASSQLTSGQETQYF
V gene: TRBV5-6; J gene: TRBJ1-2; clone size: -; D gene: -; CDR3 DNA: TGTGCCAGCAGCTTGGTGGACAGTGGATATGGCTACACCTTC; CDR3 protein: CASSLVDSGYGYTF
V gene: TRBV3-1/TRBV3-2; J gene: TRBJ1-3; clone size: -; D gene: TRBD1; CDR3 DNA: TGTGCCAGCAGCCCTCGACAGGGGGCAAAGGGAAACACCATATATTTT; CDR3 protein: CASSPRQGAKGNTIYF
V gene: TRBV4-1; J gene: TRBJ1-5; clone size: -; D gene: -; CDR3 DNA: TGCGCCAGCAGCCAAGATTGGCAGGGCCCTCGGTACCATTTT; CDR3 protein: CASSQDWQGPRYHF
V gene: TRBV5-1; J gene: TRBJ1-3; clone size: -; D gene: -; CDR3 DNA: TGCGCCAGCACCTCGGGATTCCAGAGCTCTGGAAACACCATATATTTT; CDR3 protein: CASTSGFQSSGNTIYF
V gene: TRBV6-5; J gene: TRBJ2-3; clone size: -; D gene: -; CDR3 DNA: TGTGCCAGCAGGACGAGGGGATTCACAGATACGCAGTATTTT; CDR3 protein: CASRTRGFTDTQYF